Listed below are T cell receptor beta chains from one sample, sequenced in a study of T cell responses to AZD1222 COVID-19 vaccine. The table came from immunoSEQ multiplex PCR; TCRdb's copy has only in-frame clones and leaves some out. The sample carries around 180,000 clones, 94% recorded once. Sample: peripheral blood, taken 28 days after the second AZD1222 dose. The receptor set was obtained from an adult who received the AZD1222 COVID-19 vaccine. CDR3s include the opening cysteine and the closing phenylalanine or tryptophan. A D gene is named only where the DNA matches it firmly. A clone size is listed for some rows: how often the clone was seen (once, few, many), or a class if it is expanded.

clone_size	d_call	v_call	j_call	cdr3_length	cdr3_nt	cdr3_aa
NA	NA	TRBV27	TRBJ2-7	14	TGTGCCAGCAGTTTAACCGGAGGGCCCTACGAGCAGTACTTC	CASSLTGGPYEQYF
NA	NA	TRBV6-5	TRBJ1-1	13	TGTGCCAGCAGAATTCGGTTGGACACTGAAGCTTTCTTT	CASRIRLDTEAFF
few	NA	TRBV6-4	TRBJ2-3	15	TGTGCCAGCAGTGACTCAATAACGGGGGCAGATACGCAGTATTTT	CASSDSITGADTQYF
NA	TRBD2	TRBV6-5	TRBJ2-7	13	TGTGCCAGCAGAACTAGCGGGATCAACGAGCAGTACTTC	CASRTSGINEQYF
NA	TRBD2	TRBV7-3	TRBJ2-1	15	TGTGCCAGCAGCCTTATAGCGGGAGGCTACAATGAGCAGTTCTTC	CASSLIAGGYNEQFF
NA	NA	TRBV6-5	TRBJ1-1	14	TGTGCCAGCAGCCAATCCTTCCAGAACACTGAAGCTTTCTTT	CASSQSFQNTEAFF
NA	NA	TRBV7-9	TRBJ2-1	14	TGTGCCAGCAGCTTATCGGGAGACTACGATGAGCAGTTCTTC	CASSLSGDYDEQFF
NA	NA	TRBV9	TRBJ1-1	15	TGTGCCAGCAGCGTAGAGGACAGAGCCTTATACGAAGCTTTCTTT	CASSVEDRALYEAFF
NA	NA	TRBV18	TRBJ2-3	17	TGTGCCAGCTCACCCGAACAGGGTACTGTCGACACAGATACGCAGTATTTT	CASSPEQGTVDTDTQYF
few	TRBD2	TRBV2	TRBJ2-7	15	TGTGCCAGCAGTGGACTAGCGGGAGTGATCTACGAGCAGTACTTC	CASSGLAGVIYEQYF
NA	NA	TRBV28	TRBJ2-7	13	TGTGCCAGCCGCGGATGGGAGCGGTACGAGCAGTACTTC	CASRGWERYEQYF
NA	NA	TRBV29-1	TRBJ2-7	14	TGCAGCGTTTTTATGGGAGGGGGCGGAGGGGAGCAGTACTTC	CSVFMGGGGGEQYF
NA	NA	TRBV5-1	TRBJ2-2	15	TGCGCCAGCAGCTTGGCGCCAGGGAGTACCGGGGAGCTGTTTTTT	CASSLAPGSTGELFF
once	NA	TRBV15	TRBJ2-7	18	TGTGCCACCAGCAGAGATCTTGCGGGGCCCCTGTTTTGGTACGAGCAGTACTTC	CATSRDLAGPLFWYEQYF
NA	NA	TRBV5-1	TRBJ2-1	14	TGCGCCAGCAGCTTTACGAGCTCCTACAATGAGCAGTTCTTC	CASSFTSSYNEQFF
NA	NA	TRBV12-5	TRBJ1-2	13	TGTGCTAGTGGTTTCAAGGAGAACTATGGCTACACCTTC	CASGFKENYGYTF
NA	NA	TRBV19	TRBJ1-5	18	TGTGCCAGTAGTATAGATCTAGGCAGGCTAAATAGCAATCAGCCCCAGCATTTT	CASSIDLGRLNSNQPQHF
NA	NA	TRBV28	TRBJ1-1	17	TGTGCCAGCAGTATCACATTAAGGGGACACTTGAACACTGAAGCTTTCTTT	CASSITLRGHLNTEAFF
once	NA	TRBV5-1	TRBJ2-2	14	TGCGCCAGCAGCCCACAGGGTGCCTTAGGGGAGCTGTTTTTT	CASSPQGALGELFF
once	TRBD2	TRBV28	TRBJ2-3	16	TGTGCCAGCAGTTTACTAGTAGCGGGAGCGGCAGATACGCAGTATTTT	CASSLLVAGAADTQYF
once	NA	TRBV6-5	TRBJ2-7	10	TGTGCCAGCAAGGGCTACGAGCAGTACTTC	CASKGYEQYF
once	NA	TRBV7-3	TRBJ2-1	19	TGTGCCAGCAGCTTAAATTCAGCCCTAGCCGCCCCAAACTACAATGAGCAGTTCTTC	CASSLNSALAAPNYNEQFF
NA	NA	TRBV9	TRBJ1-1	13	TGTGCCAGCAGCGTAGATACGAACACTGAAGCTTTCTTT	CASSVDTNTEAFF
NA	TRBD2	TRBV27	TRBJ2-3	16	TGTGCCAGCAGTTTAGGACTAGCGGGGAGTACAGATACGCAGTATTTT	CASSLGLAGSTDTQYF
NA	NA	TRBV15	TRBJ2-2	15	TGTGCCACCCGCACAGGGTCGGCGGACACCGGGGAGCTGTTTTTT	CATRTGSADTGELFF
NA	TRBD1	TRBV4-1	TRBJ2-1	13	TGCGCCAGCAGCCAACGGACAGGGGATGAGCAGTTCTTC	CASSQRTGDEQFF
NA	NA	TRBV4-1	TRBJ1-2	15	TGCGCCAGCAGCCAAGGATCCGTCCCGGGGAGTGGCTACACCTTC	CASSQGSVPGSGYTF
NA	NA	TRBV4-3	TRBJ1-3	16	TGCGCCAGCAGCCAAGATCGGGGACTAGTTGGAAACACCATATATTTT	CASSQDRGLVGNTIYF
NA	NA	TRBV6-5	TRBJ2-7	15	TGTGCCAGCAGTTACGCAAGGGGAGGGGGCTACGAGCAGTACTTC	CASSYARGGGYEQYF
NA	NA	TRBV6-5	TRBJ1-2	12	TGTGCCAGCAGTTACTCAGGGCATGGCTACACCTTC	CASSYSGHGYTF
few	NA	TRBV19	TRBJ1-1	15	TGTGCCAGTAGTATAACCCCAGGGATGAACACTGAAGCTTTCTTT	CASSITPGMNTEAFF
NA	TRBD2	TRBV6-1	TRBJ2-1	17	TGTGCCAGCAGTGACCGCCTAACTAGCGGGATAAACAATGAGCAGTTCTTC	CASSDRLTSGINNEQFF
NA	NA	TRBV28	TRBJ2-4	12	TGTGCCAGCAGTTTTAGCAGAAACATTCAGTACTTC	CASSFSRNIQYF
NA	NA	TRBV19	TRBJ1-1	17	TGTGCCAGTAGTATAGAACAGGGCGGGAGTCTTCGCACTGAAGCTTTCTTT	CASSIEQGGSLRTEAFF
NA	NA	TRBV28	TRBJ2-6	13	TGTGCCAGCCGAGATGCCGGGGCCAACGTCCTGACTTTC	CASRDAGANVLTF
NA	NA	TRBV2	TRBJ2-3	16	TGTGCCAGCAGTGAAGCGCTTCAGGTGATTGCAGATACGCAGTATTTT	CASSEALQVIADTQYF
NA	TRBD2	TRBV7-3	TRBJ2-2	16	TGTGCCAGCAGCTCAGCCGGGGGGGCCCCGCCCGGGGAGCTGTTTTTT	CASSSAGGAPPGELFF
NA	NA	TRBV11-2	TRBJ2-7	18	TGTGCCAGCAGCTTAGGACGGTTCACTCCCATTCAGTCCTACGAGCAGTACTTC	CASSLGRFTPIQSYEQYF
NA	TRBD1	TRBV12-3/TRBV12-4	TRBJ1-2	13	TGTGCCAGCCGGACAGGGGGCAGCAGTGGCTACACCTTC	CASRTGGSSGYTF
NA	NA	TRBV10-2	TRBJ1-4	16	TGCGCCAGCAGTGAGTCGATGGCAGGAGTTAATGAAAAACTGTTTTTT	CASSESMAGVNEKLFF
NA	NA	TRBV12-5	TRBJ1-3	16	TGTGCTAGTGGTTTGTCTCCCAGAGCTAAGGGAAACACCATATATTTT	CASGLSPRAKGNTIYF